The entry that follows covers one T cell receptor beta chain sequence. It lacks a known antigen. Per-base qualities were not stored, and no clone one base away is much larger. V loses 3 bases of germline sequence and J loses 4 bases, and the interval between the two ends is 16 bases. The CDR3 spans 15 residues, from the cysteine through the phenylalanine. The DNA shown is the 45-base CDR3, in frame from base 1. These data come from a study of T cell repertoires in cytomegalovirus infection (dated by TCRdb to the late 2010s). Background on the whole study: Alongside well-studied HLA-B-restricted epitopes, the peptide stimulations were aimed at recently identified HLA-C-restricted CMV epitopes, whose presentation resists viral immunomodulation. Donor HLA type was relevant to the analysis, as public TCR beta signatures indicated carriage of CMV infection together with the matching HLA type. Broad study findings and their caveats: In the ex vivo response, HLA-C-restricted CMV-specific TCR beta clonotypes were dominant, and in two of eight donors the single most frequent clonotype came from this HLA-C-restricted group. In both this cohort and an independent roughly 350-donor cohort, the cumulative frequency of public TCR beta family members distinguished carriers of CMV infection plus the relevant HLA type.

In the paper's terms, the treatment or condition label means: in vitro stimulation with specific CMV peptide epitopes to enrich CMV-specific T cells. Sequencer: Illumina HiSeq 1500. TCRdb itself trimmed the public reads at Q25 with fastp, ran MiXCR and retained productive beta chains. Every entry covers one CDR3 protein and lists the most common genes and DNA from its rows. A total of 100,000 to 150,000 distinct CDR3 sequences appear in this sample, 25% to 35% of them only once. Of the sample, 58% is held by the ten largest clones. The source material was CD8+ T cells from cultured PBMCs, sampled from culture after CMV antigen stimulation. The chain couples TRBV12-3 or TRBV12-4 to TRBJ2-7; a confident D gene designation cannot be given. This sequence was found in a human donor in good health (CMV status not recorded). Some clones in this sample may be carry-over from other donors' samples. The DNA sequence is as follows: TGTGCCAGCAGTTTCTTCCGTGCCCCAGTGTACGAGCAGTACTTC. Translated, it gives CASSFFRAPVYEQYF.